This TCR beta chain comes out of a study of graft-versus-host responses after intestinal transplantation. Study as a whole: In this cohort, recipients had multivisceral, liver-intestinal, or isolated intestinal transplants.

TCRdb's copy holds only in-frame clones and misses some; the assay was immunoSEQ multiplex PCR. The sample shows roughly 93,000 clones, 90% to 95% of them seen only once. As regards this clone: Its antigen remains unknown.

This CDR3 has 13 amino acids. Looked up from germline, CDR1 is LNHDA and CDR2 is SQIVND (reference sequence). Trimming cost V 6 bases and J 0 bases, with 6 bases left between them. The chain recombines TRBV19 with TRBJ2-1; possibly TRBD2 for D (5 bases). This specimen was unstimulated CD8+ T cells sorted from spleen or lymph node cells, taken before intestinal transplant. The source of this sequence is a human donor who received an intestinal transplant. The CDR3 DNA is TGTGCCAGTAGCGCGGGCTCCTACAATGAGCAGTTCTTC. The encoded protein is CASSAGSYNEQFF.